A selection of T cell receptor beta chains follows, all from one sample in a study of cytomegalovirus exposure and HLA in healthy donors. Clones were sequenced by immunoSEQ multiplex PCR, and TCRdb holds only the in-frame ones, with some missing. The sample lists roughly 130,000 clones; approximately 72% were seen once. Sequencing was done on a sample of PBMCs. All receptors derive from a woman between 55 and 75 years old in good health and CMV-seronegative. Each CDR3 is given with its conserved first and last residue. Expanded clones are given a class, and other clones once, few, many or no size at all.

clone size | J gene | V gene | CDR3 protein
NA | TRBJ2-7 | TRBV5-5 | CASSSEGGGTAYEQYF
NA | NA | TRBV5-1 | CASSSGQGAYSEQYF
once | TRBJ1-2 | TRBV19 | CASSKTNRASGYGYTF
NA | TRBJ2-7 | TRBV5-6 | CASSSATTGMGDYEQYF
NA | TRBJ2-3 | TRBV18 | CASSPSGTDTQYF
NA | TRBJ1-4 | TRBV5-1 | CASSLVQGREKLFF
NA | TRBJ2-6 | TRBV9 | CASSRGLAGGSGANVLTF
NA | TRBJ1-1 | TRBV7-2 | CASSLDWGGAEAFF
NA | TRBJ2-1 | TRBV10-3 | CAISVLGQGGEQFF
NA | TRBJ2-7 | TRBV6-5 | CASSYSDRGAYEQYF
few | TRBJ2-1 | TRBV7-6 | CASSLGGGGWNEQFF
NA | TRBJ2-7 | TRBV6-5 | CASRRRVPYEQYF
few | TRBJ2-6 | TRBV5-8 | CASSLPRGRPRDSGANVLTF
NA | TRBJ2-1 | TRBV5-1 | CASSLEHEQFF
NA | TRBJ2-1 | TRBV6-6 | CASSYRQGMRDNEQFF
NA | TRBJ1-2 | TRBV29-1 | CSIQQGNGYTF
few | TRBJ1-2 | TRBV5-4 | CASSLLGQLYGYTF
NA | TRBJ2-2 | TRBV5-4 | CASSLPGAGELFF
NA | TRBJ2-2 | TRBV5-1 | CASSPQGLGELFF
few | TRBJ1-2 | TRBV27 | CASSLSGTGRFGYTF
NA | TRBJ2-7 | TRBV5-1 | CASSSRDRAYEQYF
NA | TRBJ2-3 | TRBV13 | CASSLGRADTQYF
NA | TRBJ2-2 | TRBV19 | CASRPLHNTGELFF
many | TRBJ2-7 | TRBV6-6 | CASQLAGGPYEQYF
NA | TRBJ1-1 | TRBV27 | CASSSQGNTEAFF
NA | TRBJ2-4 | TRBV6-1 | CASSETGGDIQYF
NA | TRBJ2-1 | TRBV7-2 | CASSRGLAGAGEQFF
once | TRBJ1-2 | TRBV11-2 | CASSPGGVQNGYTF